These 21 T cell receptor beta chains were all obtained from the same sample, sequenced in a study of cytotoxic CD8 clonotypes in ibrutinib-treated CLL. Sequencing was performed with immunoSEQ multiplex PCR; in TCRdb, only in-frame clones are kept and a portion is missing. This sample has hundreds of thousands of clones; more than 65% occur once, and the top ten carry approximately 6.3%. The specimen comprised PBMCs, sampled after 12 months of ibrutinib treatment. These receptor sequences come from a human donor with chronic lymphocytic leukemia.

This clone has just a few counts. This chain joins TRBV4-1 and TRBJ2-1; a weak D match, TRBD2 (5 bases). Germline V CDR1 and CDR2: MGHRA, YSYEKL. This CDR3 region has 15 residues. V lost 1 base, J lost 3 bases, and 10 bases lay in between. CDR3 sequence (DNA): TGCGCCAGCAGCCAAGGGACTGGGGTCTACAATGAGCAGTTCTTC. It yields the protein CASSQGTGVYNEQFF.

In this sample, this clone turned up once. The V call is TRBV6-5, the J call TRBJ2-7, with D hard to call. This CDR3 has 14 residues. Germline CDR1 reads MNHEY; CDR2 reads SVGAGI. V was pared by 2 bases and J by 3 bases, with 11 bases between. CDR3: CASSYVSANYEQYF. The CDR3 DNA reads TGTGCCAGCAGTTACGTGAGCGCAAACTACGAGCAGTACTTC.

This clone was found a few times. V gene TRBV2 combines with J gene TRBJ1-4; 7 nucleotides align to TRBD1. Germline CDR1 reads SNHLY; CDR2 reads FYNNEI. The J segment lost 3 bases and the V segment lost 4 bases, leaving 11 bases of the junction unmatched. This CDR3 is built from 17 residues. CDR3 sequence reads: CASSVRPPGTANEKLFF. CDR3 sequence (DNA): TGTGCCAGCAGTGTCAGACCCCCAGGGACAGCTAATGAAAAACTGTTTTTT. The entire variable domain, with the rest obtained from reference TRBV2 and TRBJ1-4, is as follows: EPEVTQTPSHQVTQMGQEVILRCVPISNHLYFYWYRQILGQKVEFLVSFYNNEISEKSEIFDDQFSVERPDGSNFTLKIRSTKLEDSAMYFCASSVRPPGTANEKLFFGSGTQLSVL.

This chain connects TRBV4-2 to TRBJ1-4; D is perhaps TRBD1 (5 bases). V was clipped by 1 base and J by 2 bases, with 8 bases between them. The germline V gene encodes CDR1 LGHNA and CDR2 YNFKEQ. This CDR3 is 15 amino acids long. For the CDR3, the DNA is TGTGCCAGCAGCCAAGCGGGACTGACTAATGAAAAACTGTTTTTT. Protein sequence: CASSQAGLTNEKLFF.

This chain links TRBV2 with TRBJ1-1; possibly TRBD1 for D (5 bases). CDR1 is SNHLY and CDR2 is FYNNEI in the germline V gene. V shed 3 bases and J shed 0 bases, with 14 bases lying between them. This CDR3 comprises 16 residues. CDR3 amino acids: CASSEKSGPMNTEAFF. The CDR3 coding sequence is TGTGCCAGCAGTGAGAAGTCAGGGCCCATGAACACTGAAGCTTTCTTT.

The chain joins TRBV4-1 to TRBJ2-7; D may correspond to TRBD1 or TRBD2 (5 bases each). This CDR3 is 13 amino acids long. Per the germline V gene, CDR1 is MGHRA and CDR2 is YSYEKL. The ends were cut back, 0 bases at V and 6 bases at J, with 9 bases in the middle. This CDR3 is CASSQERGVEQYF. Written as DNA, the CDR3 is TGCGCCAGCAGCCAAGAGAGAGGGGTCGAGCAGTACTTC.

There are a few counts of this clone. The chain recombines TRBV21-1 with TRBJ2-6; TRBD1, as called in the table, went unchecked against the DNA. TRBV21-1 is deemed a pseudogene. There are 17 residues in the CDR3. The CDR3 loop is CAGYPTASSSGANVLTF. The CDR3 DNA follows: TGTGCCGGGTACCCGACAGCCTCGAGCTCTGGGGCCAACGTCCTGACTTTC.

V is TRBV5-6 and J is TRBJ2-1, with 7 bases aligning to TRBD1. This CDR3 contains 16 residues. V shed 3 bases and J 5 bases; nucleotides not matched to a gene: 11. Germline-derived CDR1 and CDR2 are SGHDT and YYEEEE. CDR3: CASSWTSGGSHNEQFF. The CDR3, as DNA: TGTGCCAGCAGCTGGACCTCAGGGGGTAGCCACAATGAGCAGTTCTTC. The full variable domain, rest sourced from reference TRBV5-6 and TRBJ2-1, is DAGVTQSPTHLIKTRGQQVTLRCSPKSGHDTVSWYQQALGQGPQFIFQYYEEEERQRGNFPDRFSGHQFPNYSSELNVNALLLGDSALYLCASSWTSGGSHNEQFFGPGTRLTVL.

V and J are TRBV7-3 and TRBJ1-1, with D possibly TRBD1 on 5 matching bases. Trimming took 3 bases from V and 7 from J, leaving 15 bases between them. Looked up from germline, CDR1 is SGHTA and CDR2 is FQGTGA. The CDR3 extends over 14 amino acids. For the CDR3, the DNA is TGTGCCAGCAGCTTGGGGGGAGCGTTCGGTGAAGCTTTCTTT. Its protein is CASSLGGAFGEAFF. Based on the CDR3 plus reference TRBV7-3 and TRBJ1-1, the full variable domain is GAGVSQTPSNKVTEKGKYVELRCDPISGHTALYWYRQSLGQGPEFLIYFQGTGAADDSGLPNDRFFAVRPEGSVSTLKIQRTERGDSAVYLCASSLGGAFGEAFFGQGTRLTVV.

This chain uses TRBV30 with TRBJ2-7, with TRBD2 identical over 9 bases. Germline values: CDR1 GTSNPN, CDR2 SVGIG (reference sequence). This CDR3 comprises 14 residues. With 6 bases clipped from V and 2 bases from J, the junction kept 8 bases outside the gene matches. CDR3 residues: CACAGASGTYEQYF. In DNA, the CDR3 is TGTGCCTGTGCGGGGGCTAGCGGGACCTACGAGCAGTACTTC.

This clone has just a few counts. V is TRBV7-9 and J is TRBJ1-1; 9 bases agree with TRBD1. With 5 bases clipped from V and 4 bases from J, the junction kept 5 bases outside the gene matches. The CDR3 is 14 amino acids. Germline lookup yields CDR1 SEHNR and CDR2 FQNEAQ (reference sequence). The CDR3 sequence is CASSPGTGTTEAFF. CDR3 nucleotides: TGTGCCAGCAGCCCCGGGACAGGGACCACTGAAGCTTTCTTT. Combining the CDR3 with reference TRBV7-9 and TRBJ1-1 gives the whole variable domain DTGVSQNPRHKITKRGQNVTFRCDPISEHNRLYWYRQTLGQGPEFLTYFQNEAQLEKSRLLSDRFSAERPKGSFSTLEIQRTEQGDSAMYLCASSPGTGTTEAFFGQGTRLTVV.

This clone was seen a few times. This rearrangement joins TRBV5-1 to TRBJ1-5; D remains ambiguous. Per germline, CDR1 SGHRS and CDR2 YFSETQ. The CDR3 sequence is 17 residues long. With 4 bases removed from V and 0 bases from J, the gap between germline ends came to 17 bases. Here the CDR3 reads CASSNPKGFYSNQPQHF. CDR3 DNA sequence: TGCGCCAGCAGCAACCCGAAAGGGTTTTATAGCAATCAGCCCCAGCATTTT.

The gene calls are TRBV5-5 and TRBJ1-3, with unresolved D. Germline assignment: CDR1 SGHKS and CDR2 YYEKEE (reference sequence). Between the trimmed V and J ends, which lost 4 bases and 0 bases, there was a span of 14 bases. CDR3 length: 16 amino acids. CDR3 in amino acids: CASSHRTEGSGNTIYF. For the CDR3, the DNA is TGTGCCAGCAGCCACCGGACGGAGGGCTCTGGAAACACCATATATTTT.

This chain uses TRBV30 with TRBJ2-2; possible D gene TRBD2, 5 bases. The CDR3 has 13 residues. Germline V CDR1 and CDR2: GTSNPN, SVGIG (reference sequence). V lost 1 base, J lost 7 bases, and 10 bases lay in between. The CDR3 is CAWSGTVLGELFF. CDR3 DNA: TGTGCCTGGAGTGGGACTGTCCTCGGGGAGCTGTTTTTT. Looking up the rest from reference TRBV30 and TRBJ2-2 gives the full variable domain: SQTIHQWPATLVQPVGSPLSLECTVEGTSNPNLYWYRQAAGRGLQLLFYSVGIGQISSEVPQNLSASRPQDRQFILSSKKLLLSDSGFYLCAWSGTVLGELFFGEGSRLTVL.

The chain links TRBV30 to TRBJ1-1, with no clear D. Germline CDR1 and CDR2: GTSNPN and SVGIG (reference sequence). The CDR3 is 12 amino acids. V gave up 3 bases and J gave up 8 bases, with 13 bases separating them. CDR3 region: CAWRPGLTEAFF. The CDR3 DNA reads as TGTGCCTGGAGGCCCGGACTCACGGAAGCTTTCTTT. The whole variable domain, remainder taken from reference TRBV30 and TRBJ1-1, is SQTIHQWPATLVQPVGSPLSLECTVEGTSNPNLYWYRQAAGRGLQLLFYSVGIGQISSEVPQNLSASRPQDRQFILSSKKLLLSDSGFYLCAWRPGLTEAFFGQGTRLTVV.

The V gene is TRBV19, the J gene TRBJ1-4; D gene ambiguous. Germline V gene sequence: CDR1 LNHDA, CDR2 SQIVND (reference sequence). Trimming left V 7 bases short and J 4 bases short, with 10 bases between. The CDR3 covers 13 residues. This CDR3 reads CASTAQSNEKLFF. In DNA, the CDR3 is TGTGCCAGTACGGCACAGAGTAATGAAAAACTGTTTTTT.

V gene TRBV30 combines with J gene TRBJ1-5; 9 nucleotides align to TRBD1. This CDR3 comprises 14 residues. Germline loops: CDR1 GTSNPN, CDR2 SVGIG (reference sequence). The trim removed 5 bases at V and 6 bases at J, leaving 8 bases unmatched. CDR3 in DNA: TGTGCCTGGGATCCGGGACAGGGAGGTCAGCCCCAGCATTTT. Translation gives CAWDPGQGGQPQHF.

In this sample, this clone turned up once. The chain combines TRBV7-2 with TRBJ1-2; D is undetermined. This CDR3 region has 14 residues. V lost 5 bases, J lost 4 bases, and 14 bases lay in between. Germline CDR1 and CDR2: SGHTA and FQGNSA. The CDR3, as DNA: TGTGCCAGCAGCATCAGCTTGAACAGCTATGGCTACACCTTC. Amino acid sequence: CASSISLNSYGYTF.

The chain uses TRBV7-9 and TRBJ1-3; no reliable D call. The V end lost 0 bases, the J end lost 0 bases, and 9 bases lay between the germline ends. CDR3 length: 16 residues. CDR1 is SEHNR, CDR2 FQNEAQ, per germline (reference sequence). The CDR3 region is CASSLALLGSGNTIYF. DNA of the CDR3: TGTGCCAGCAGCTTAGCGCTCCTTGGCTCTGGAAACACCATATATTTT.

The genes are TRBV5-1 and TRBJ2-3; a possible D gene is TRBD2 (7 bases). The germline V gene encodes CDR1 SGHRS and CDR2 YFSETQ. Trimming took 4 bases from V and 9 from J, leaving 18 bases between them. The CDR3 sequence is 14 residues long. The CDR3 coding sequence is TGCGCCAGCAGCGCCTCCGGGGGGCAGGGAACGCAGTATTTT. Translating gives CASSASGGQGTQYF.

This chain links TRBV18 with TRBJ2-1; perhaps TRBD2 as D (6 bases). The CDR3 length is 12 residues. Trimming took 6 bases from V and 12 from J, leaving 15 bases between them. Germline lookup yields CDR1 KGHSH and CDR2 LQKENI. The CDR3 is CASSRDSQWQFF. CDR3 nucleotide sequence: TGTGCCAGCTCCCGGGACTCCCAGTGGCAGTTCTTC.